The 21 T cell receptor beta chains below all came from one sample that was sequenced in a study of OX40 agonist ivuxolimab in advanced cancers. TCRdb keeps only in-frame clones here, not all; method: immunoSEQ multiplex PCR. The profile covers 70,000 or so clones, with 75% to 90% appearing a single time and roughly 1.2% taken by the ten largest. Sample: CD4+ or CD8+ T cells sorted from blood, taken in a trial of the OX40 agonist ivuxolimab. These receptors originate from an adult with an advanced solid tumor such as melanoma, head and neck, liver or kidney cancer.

CDR3 loop: CASSPRSGETQYF. The CDR3, as DNA: TGTGCCAGCTCACCACGGTCAGGAGAGACCCAGTACTTC. This chain links TRBV18 with TRBJ2-5; D unclear. CDR1 is KGHSH and CDR2 is LQKENI in the germline V gene. This CDR3 has 13 residues. Trimming took off 1 base at V and 4 bases at J, with 7 bases between the two ends.

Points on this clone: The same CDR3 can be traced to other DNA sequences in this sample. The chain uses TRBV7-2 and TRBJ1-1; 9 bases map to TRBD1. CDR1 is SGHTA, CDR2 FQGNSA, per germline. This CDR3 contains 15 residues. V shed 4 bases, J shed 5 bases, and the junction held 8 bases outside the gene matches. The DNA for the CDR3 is TGTGCCAGCAGCTCCCAACAGGGGGCGAGGACTGAAGCTTTCTTT. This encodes CASSSQQGARTEAFF.

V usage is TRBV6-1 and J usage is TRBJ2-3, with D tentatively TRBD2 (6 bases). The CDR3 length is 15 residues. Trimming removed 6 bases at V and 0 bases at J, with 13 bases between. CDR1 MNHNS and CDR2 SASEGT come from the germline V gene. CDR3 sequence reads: CASRAAGTSTDTQYF. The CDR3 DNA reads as TGTGCCAGCAGGGCGGCGGGGACTAGCACAGATACGCAGTATTTT.

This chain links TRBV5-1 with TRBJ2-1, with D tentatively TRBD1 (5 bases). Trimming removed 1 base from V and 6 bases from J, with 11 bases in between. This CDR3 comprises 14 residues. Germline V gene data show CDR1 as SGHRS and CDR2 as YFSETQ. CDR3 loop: CASSLQAGPNEQFF. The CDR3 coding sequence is TGCGCCAGCAGCTTGCAGGCAGGGCCCAATGAGCAGTTCTTC.

CDR3 region: CASSSGQNQETQYF. The CDR3 DNA sequence: TGTGCCAGCAGCTCGGGACAGAATCAAGAGACCCAGTACTTC. The V and J genes are TRBV5-8 and TRBJ2-5; 7 bases agree with TRBD1. The length of the CDR3 is 14 residues. Germline CDR1 reads SGHTS; CDR2 reads YDEGEE. The V and J ends lost 3 bases and 2 bases, in that order; junction bases with no gene match: 4.

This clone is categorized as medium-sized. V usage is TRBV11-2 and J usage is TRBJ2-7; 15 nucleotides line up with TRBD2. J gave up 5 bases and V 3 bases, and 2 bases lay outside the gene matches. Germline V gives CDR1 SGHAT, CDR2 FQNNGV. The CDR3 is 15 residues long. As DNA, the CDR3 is TGTGCCAGCAGCTTGAGGACTAGCGGGGGGGACGAGCAGTACTTC. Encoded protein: CASSLRTSGGDEQYF.

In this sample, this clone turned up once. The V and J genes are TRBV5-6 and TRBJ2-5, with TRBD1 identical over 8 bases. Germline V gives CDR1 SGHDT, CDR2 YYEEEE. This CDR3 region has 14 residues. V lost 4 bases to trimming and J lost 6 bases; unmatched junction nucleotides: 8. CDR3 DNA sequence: TGTGCCAGCAGCCCGGACAGGGTCGTTCAGACCCAGTACTTC. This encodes CASSPDRVVQTQYF. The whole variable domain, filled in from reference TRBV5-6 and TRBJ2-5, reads DAGVTQSPTHLIKTRGQQVTLRCSPKSGHDTVSWYQQALGQGPQFIFQYYEEEERQRGNFPDRFSGHQFPNYSSELNVNALLLGDSALYLCASSPDRVVQTQYFGPGTRLLVL.

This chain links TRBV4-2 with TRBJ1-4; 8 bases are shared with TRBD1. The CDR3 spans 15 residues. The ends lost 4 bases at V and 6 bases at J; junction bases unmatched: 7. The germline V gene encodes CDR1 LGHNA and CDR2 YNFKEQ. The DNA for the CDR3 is TGTGCCAGCAGCCCCCTTTTACAGGGGGATGAAAAACTGTTTTTT. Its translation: CASSPLLQGDEKLFF.

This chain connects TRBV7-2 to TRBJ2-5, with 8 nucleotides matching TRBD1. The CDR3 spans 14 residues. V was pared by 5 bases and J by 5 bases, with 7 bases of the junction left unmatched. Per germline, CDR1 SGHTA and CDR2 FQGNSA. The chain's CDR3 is CASSRTGKGETQYF. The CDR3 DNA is TGTGCCAGCAGCCGGACAGGGAAGGGGGAGACCCAGTACTTC.

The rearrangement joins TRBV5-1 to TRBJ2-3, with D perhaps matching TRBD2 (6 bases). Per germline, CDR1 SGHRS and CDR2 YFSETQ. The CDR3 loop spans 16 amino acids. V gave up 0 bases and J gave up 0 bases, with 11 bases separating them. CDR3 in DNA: TGCGCCAGCAGCTTGGCGGGACTCCATAGCACAGATACGCAGTATTTT. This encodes CASSLAGLHSTDTQYF. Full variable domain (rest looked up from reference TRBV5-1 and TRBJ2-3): KAGVTQTPRYLIKTRGQQVTLSCSPISGHRSVSWYQQTPGQGLQFLFEYFSETQRNKGNFPGRFSGRQFSNSRSEMNVSTLELGDSALYLCASSLAGLHSTDTQYFGPGTRLTVL.

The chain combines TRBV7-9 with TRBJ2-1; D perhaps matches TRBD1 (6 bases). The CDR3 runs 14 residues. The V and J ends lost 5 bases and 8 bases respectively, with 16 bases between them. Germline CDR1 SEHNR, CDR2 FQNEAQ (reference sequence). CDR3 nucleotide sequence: TGTGCCAGCAGCGGCTGGACAGCCGGGCATGAGCAGTTCTTC. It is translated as CASSGWTAGHEQFF.

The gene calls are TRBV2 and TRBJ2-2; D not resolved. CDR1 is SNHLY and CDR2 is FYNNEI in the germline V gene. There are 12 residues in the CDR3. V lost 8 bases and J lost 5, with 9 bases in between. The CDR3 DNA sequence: TGTGCCAGCCGCCAATTAACCGGGGAGCTGTTTTTT. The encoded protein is CASRQLTGELFF.

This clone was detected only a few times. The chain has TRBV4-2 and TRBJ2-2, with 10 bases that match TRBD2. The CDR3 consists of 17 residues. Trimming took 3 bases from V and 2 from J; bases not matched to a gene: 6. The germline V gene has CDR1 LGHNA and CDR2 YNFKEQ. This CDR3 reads CASSQGTSGVNTGELFF. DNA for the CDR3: TGTGCCAGCAGCCAGGGAACTAGCGGGGTTAACACCGGGGAGCTGTTTTTT.

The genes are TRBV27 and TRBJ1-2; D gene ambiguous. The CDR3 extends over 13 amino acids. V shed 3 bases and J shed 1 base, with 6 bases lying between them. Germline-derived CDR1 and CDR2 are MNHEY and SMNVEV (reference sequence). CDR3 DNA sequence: TGTGCCAGCAGTTTTACAGTTAACTATGGCTACACCTTC. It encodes CASSFTVNYGYTF.

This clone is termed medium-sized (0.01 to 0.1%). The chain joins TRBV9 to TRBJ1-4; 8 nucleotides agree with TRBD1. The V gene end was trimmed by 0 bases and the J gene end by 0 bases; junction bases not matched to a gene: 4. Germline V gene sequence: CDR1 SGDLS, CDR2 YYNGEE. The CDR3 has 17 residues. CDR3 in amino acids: CASSVGTGRATNEKLFF. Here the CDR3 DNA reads TGTGCCAGCAGCGTAGGGACAGGGAGAGCAACTAATGAAAAACTGTTTTTT.

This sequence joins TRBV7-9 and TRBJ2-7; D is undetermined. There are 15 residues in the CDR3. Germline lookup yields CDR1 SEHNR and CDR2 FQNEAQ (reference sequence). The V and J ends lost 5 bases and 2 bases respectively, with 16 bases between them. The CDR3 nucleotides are TGTGCCAGCAGCCCCCGAGAGCTTCCCACCTACGAGCAGTACTTC. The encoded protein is CASSPRELPTYEQYF.

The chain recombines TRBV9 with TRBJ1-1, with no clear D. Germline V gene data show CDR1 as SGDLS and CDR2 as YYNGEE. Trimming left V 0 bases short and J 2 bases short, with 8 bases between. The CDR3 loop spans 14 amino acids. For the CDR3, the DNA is TGTGCCAGCAGCGTAGAGAGGCTAAACACTGAAGCTTTCTTT. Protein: CASSVERLNTEAFF.

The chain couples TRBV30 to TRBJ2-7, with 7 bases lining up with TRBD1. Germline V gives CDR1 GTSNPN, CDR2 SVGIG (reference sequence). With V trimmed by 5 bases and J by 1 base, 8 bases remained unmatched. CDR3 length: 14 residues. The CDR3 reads CAWATGTVSYEQYF. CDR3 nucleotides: TGTGCCTGGGCGACCGGGACAGTTTCCTACGAGCAGTACTTC.

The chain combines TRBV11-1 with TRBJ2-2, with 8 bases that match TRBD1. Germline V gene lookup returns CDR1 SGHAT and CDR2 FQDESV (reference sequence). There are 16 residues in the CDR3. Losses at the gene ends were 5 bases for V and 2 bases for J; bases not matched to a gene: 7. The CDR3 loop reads CASSLDRAGNTGELFF. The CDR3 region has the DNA TGTGCCAGCAGCCTGGACAGGGCCGGTAACACCGGGGAGCTGTTTTTT.

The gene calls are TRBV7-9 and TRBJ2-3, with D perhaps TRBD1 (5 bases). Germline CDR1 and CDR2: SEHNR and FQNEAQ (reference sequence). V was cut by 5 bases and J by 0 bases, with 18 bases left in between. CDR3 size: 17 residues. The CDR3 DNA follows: TGTGCCAGCAGCCCTCATTCCAGGGATAGGAGCACAGATACGCAGTATTTT. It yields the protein CASSPHSRDRSTDTQYF.

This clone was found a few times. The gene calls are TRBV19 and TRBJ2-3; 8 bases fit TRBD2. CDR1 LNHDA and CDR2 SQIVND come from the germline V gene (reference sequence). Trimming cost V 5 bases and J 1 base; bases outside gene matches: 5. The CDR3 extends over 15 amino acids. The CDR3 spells CASSGGGGRTDTQYF. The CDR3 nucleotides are TGTGCCAGTAGTGGAGGCGGGGGGCGCACAGATACGCAGTATTTT.